This T cell receptor beta chain originates from a study of T cells in Graves' hyperthyroidism and ophthalmopathy. General study findings and limits: Most clonotypes expanded in thyroid above 0.001 were likewise present in blood. By a 13 V-J model, ophthalmopathy was set apart from stable hyperthyroidism.

This clonotype was counted many times. What it binds is not known. From RNA transcripts, TCR beta CDR3 regions were amplified. Carried out on the TCR CDR3, a first-round RT-PCR used the HTBI primer set. One entry per CDR3 protein results from TCRdb running MiXCR on the multiplex PCR reads. Among roughly 500,000 distinct CDR3 sequences listed, 46% were seen once. Exclusion followed for patients with uncontrolled infection, other autoimmune disease, pregnancy or lactation. The diagnostic basis comprised clinical symptoms, serum thyroxine and TRAb, thyroid ultrasound and orbital computed tomography. The receptor was isolated from an adult woman with Graves' disease, either hyperthyroidism or ophthalmopathy (not recorded which). The sample consisted of peripheral blood or thyroid tissue (not recorded which).

CDR3 nucleotide sequence: TGTGCCAGCAAACAGGGAGAGGTTAATTCACCCCTCCACTTT. Amino acids: CASKQGEVNSPLHF. V usage is TRBV6-5 and J usage is TRBJ1-6, with D possibly TRBD1 on 6 matching bases. The ends were cut back, 7 bases at V and 6 bases at J, with 13 bases in the middle. Germline lookup yields CDR1 MNHEY and CDR2 SVGAGI. The CDR3 runs to 14 residues.